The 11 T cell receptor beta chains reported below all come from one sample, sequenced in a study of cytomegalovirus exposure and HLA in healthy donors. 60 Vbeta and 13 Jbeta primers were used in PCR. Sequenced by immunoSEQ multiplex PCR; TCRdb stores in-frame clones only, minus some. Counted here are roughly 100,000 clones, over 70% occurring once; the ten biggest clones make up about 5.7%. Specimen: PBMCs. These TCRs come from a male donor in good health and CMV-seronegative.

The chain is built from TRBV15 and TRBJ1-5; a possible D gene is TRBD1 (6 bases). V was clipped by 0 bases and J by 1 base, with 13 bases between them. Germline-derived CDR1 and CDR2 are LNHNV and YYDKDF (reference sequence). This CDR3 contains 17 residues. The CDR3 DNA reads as TGTGCCACCAGCAGAGATCGTGGGGGCGCAAGCAATCAGCCCCAGCATTTT. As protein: CATSRDRGGASNQPQHF.

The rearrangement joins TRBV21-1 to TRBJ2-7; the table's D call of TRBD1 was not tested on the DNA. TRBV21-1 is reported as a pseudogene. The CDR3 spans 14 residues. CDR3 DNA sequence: TGTGCCAGCAGCAAAGGTCAGGACTCCTACGAGCAGTACTTC. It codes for CASSKGQDSYEQYF.

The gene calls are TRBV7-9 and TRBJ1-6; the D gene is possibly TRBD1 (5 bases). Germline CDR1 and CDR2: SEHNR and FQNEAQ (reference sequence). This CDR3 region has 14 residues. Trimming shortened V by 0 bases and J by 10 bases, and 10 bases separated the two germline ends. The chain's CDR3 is CASSLAGEGSPLHF. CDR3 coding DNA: TGTGCCAGCAGCTTAGCAGGGGAAGGGTCACCCCTCCACTTT.

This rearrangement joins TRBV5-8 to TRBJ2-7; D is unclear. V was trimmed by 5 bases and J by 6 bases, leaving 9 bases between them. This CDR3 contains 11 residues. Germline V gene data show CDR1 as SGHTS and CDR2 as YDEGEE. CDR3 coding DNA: TGTGCCAGCAGGTTCAATCCCGAGCAGTACTTC. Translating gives CASRFNPEQYF.

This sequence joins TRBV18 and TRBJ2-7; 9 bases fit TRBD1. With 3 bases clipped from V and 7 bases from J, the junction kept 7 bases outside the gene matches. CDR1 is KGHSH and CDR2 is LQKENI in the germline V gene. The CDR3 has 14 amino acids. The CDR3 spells CASSPWDRVGEQYF. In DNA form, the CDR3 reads TGTGCCAGCTCACCCTGGGACAGGGTGGGGGAGCAGTACTTC. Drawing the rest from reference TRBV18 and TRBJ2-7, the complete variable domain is NAGVMQNPRHLVRRRGQEARLRCSPMKGHSHVYWYRQLPEEGLKFMVYLQKENIIDESGMPKERFSAEFPKEGPSILRIQQVVRGDSAAYFCASSPWDRVGEQYFGPGTRLTVT.

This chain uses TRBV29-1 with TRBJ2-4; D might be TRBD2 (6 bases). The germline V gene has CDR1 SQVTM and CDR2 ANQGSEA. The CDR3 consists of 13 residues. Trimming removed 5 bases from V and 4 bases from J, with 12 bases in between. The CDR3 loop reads CSVWDSGKNIQYF. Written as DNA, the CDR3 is TGCAGCGTTTGGGACTCGGGGAAAAACATTCAGTACTTC.

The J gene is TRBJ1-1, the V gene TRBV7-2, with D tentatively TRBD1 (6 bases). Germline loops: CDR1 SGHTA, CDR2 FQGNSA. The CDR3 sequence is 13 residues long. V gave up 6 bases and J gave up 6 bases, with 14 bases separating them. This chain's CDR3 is CASSFRGFSEAFF. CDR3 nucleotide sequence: TGTGCCAGCAGTTTCAGGGGTTTCTCTGAAGCTTTCTTT.

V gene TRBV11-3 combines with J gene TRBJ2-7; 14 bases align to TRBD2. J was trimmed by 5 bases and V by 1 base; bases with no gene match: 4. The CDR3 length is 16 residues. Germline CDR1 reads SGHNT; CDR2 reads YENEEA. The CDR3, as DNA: TGTGCCAGCAGCTTAGGGGCGGGACTAGCGGGGGACGAGCAGTACTTC. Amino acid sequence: CASSLGAGLAGDEQYF. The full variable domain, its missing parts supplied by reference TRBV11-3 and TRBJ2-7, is EAGVVQSPRYKIIEKKQPVAFWCNPISGHNTLYWYLQNLGQGPELLIRYENEEAVDDSQLPKDRFSAERLKGVDSTLKIQPAELGDSAVYLCASSLGAGLAGDEQYFGPGTRLTVT.

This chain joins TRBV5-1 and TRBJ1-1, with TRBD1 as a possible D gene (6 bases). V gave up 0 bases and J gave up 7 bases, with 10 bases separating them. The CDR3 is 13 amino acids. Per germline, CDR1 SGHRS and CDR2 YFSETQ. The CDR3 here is CASSLGTAFEAFF. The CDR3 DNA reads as TGCGCCAGCAGCTTGGGGACAGCATTTGAAGCTTTCTTT.

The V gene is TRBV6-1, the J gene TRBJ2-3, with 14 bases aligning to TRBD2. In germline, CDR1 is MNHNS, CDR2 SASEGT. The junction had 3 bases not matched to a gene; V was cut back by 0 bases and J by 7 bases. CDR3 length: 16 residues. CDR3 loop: CASSEAGTSGRNTQYF. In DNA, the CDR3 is TGTGCCAGCAGTGAAGCAGGGACTAGCGGGAGAAATACGCAGTATTTT.

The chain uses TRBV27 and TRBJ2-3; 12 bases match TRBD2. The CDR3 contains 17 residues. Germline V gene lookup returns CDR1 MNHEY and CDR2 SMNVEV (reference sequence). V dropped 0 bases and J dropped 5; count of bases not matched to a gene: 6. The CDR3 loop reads CASSLSNPGLAGDTQYF. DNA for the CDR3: TGTGCCAGCAGTTTATCGAACCCGGGACTAGCGGGAGATACGCAGTATTTT.